This TCR beta chain was sequenced for a study of blood T cell repertoires in COVID-19. Study overall: COVID-19 samples from acute and convalescent phases originated in the United States, Italy and Spain. PBMCs, B-cell-depleted T cells, or T cells were the source of the cDNA or gDNA that made up the material.

V shed 0 bases and J shed 7 bases, with 14 bases lying between them. From germline, CDR1 is SGDLS and CDR2 YYNGEE. This CDR3 has 15 amino acids. Using immunoSEQ multiplex PCR, the repertoire was profiled, and TCRdb retains in-frame clones only, with some absent. The sample carries 150,000 to 200,000 clones, under 85% recorded once. The sample taken for sequencing was peripheral blood. This chain joins TRBV9 and TRBJ2-1; D call uncertain. The receptor's source is a man in his sixties or seventies with acute or convalescent COVID-19. The CDR3 nucleotides are TGTGCCAGCAGCGTAGGTAGTCTCCGCACTAATGAGCAGTTCTTC. Protein sequence: CASSVGSLRTNEQFF.